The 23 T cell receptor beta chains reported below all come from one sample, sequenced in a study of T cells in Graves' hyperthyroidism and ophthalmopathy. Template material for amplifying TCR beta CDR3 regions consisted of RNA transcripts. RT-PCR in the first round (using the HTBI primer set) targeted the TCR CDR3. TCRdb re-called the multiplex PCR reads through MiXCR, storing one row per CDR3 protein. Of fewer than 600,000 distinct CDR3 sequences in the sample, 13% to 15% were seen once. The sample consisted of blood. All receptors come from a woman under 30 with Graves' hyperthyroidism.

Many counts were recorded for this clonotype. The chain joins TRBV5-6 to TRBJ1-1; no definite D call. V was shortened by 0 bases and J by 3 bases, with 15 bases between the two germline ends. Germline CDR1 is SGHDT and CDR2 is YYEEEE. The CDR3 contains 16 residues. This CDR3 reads CASSLGLVGFYTEAFF. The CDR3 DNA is TGTGCCAGCAGCTTGGGTTTGGTGGGTTTCTACACTGAAGCTTTCTTT.

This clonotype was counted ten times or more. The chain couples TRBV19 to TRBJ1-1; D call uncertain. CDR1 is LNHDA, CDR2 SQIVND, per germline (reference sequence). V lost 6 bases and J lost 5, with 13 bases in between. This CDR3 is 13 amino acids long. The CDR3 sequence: CASSTTRTTEAFF. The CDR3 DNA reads TGTGCCAGTAGCACTACTCGGACGACTGAAGCTTTCTTT.

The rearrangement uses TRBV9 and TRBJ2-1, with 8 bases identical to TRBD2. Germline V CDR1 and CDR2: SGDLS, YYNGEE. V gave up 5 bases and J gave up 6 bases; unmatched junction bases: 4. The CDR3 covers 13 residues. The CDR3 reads CASSLSGVNEQFF. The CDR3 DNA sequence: TGTGCCAGCAGTCTTAGCGGGGTCAATGAGCAGTTCTTC.

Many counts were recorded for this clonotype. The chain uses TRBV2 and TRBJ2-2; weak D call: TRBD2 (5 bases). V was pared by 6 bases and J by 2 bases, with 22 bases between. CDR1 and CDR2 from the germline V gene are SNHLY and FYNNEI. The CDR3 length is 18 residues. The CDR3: CASRTTSTHPKNTGELFF. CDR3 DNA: TGTGCCAGCAGGACTACTAGTACCCACCCTAAAAACACCGGGGAGCTGTTTTTT.

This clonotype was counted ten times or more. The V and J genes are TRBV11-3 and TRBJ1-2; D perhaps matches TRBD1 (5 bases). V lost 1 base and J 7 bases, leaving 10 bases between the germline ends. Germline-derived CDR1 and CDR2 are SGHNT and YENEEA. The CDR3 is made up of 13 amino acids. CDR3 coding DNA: TGTGCCAGCAGCTTAGTAACAGGAGGTGGCTACACCTTC. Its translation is CASSLVTGGGYTF.

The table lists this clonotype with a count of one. The CDR3 nucleotides are TGTGCCAGCAGTTTGTTGGGCGGATATGAAAAACTGTTTTTT. Translation gives CASSLLGGYEKLFF. The gene calls are TRBV12-3 or TRBV12-4 and TRBJ1-4, with D hard to call. The CDR3 contains 14 residues. V was trimmed by 3 bases and J by 6 bases, leaving 11 bases between them.

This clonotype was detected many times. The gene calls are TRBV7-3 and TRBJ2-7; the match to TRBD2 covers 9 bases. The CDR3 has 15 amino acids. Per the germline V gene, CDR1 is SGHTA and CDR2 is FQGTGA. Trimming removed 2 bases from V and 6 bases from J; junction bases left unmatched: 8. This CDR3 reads CASSLGPGLASEQYF. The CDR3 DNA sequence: TGTGCCAGCAGCTTAGGGCCGGGACTAGCTTCCGAGCAGTACTTC.

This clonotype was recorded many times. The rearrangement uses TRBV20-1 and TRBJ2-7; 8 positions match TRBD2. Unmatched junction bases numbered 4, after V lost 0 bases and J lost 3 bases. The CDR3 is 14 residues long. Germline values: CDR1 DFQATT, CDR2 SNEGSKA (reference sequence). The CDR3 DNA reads TGCAGTGCTAGAGATGCCAGCGGGAGCTACGAGCAGTACTTC. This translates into CSARDASGSYEQYF.

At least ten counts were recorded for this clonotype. CDR3 sequence: CASSSGVSYNEQFF. The CDR3 DNA is TGTGCCAGCAGCTCAGGGGTCTCCTACAATGAGCAGTTCTTC. The J gene is TRBJ2-1, the V gene TRBV11-2; D may be TRBD1 (6 bases). V was cut by 4 bases and J by 0 bases, with 7 bases left in between. Germline V lookup: CDR1 SGHAT, CDR2 FQNNGV. CDR3 length equals 14 residues.

CDR3 bases: TGTGCCAGCAGTTACTCCCGGACCGGGAATCAGCCCCAGCATTTT. It is translated as CASSYSRTGNQPQHF. The chain couples TRBV6-2 or TRBV6-3 to TRBJ1-5, with D unclear. V lost 0 bases to trimming and J lost 4 bases, with 10 bases between them. The CDR3 contains 15 residues. Germline V lookup: CDR1 MNHEY, CDR2 SVGEGT.

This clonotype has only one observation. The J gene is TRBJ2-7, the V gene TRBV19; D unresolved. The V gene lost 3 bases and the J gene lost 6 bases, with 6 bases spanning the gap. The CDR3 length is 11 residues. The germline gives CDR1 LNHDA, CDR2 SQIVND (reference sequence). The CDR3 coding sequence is TGTGCCAGTAGTATGTCTATCGAGCAGTACTTC. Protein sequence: CASSMSIEQYF.

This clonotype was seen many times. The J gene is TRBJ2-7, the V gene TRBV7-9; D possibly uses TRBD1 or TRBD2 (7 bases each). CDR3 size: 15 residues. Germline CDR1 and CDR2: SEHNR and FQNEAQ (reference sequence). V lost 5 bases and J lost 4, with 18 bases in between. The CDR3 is CASSPPNRGGYEQYF. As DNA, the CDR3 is TGTGCCAGCAGCCCTCCCAACAGGGGAGGGTACGAGCAGTACTTC.

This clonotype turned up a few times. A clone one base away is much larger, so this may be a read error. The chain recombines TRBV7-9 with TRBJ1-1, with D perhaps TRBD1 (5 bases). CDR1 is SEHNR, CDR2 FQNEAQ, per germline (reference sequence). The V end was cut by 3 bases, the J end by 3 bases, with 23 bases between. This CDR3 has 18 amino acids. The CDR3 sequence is CASSFWAGPIFEDTEAFF. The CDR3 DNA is TGTGCCAGCAGCTTTTGGGCGGGACCCATTTTTGAGGACACTGAAGCTTTCTTT.

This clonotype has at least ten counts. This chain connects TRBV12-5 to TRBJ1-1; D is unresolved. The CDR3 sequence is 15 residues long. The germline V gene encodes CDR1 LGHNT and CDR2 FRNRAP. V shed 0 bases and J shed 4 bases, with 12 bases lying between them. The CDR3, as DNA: TGTGCTAGTGGTTTGGTACGGGTCCAAGGCACTGAAGCTTTCTTT. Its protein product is CASGLVRVQGTEAFF.

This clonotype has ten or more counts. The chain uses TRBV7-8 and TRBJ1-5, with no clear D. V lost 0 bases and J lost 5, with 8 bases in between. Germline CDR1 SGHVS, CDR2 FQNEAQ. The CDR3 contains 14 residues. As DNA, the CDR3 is TGTGCCAGCAGCTTAGCGATAAGTTATCAGCCCCAGCATTTT. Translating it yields CASSLAISYQPQHF.

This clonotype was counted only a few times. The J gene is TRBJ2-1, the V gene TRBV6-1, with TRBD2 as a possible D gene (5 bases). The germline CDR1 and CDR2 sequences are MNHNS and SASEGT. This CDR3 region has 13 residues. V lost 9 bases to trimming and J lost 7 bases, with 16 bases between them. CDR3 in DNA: TGTGCCAGTGCCTTGGAGGTGAGGAATGAGCAGTTCTTC. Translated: CASALEVRNEQFF.

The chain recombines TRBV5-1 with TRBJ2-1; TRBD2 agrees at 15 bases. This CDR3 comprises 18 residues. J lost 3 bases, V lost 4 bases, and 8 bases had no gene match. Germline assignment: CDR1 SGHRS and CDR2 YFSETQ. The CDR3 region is CASSLWTSGRAGYNEQFF. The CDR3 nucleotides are TGCGCCAGCAGCCTCTGGACTAGCGGGAGGGCGGGCTACAATGAGCAGTTCTTC. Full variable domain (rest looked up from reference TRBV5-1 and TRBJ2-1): KAGVTQTPRYLIKTRGQQVTLSCSPISGHRSVSWYQQTPGQGLQFLFEYFSETQRNKGNFPGRFSGRQFSNSRSEMNVSTLELGDSALYLCASSLWTSGRAGYNEQFFGPGTRLTVL.

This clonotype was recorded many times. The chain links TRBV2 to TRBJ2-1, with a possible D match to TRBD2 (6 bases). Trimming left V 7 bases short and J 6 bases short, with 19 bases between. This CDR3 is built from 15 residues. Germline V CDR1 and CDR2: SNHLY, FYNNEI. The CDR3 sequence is CASIQRSGLSNEQFF. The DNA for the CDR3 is TGTGCCAGCATTCAGAGGTCGGGACTCAGCAATGAGCAGTTCTTC. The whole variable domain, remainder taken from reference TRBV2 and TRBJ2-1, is EPEVTQTPSHQVTQMGQEVILRCVPISNHLYFYWYRQILGQKVEFLVSFYNNEISEKSEIFDDQFSVERPDGSNFTLKIRSTKLEDSAMYFCASIQRSGLSNEQFFGPGTRLTVL.

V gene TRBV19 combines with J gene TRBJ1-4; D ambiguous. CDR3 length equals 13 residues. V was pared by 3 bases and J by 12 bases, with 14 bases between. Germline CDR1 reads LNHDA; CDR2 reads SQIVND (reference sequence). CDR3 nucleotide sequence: TGTGCCAGTAGTATGGCAGCCCAAGAGGAACTGTTTTTT. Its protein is CASSMAAQEELFF.

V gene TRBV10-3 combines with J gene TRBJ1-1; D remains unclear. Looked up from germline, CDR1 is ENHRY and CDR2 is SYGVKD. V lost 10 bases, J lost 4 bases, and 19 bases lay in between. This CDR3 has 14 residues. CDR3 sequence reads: CATASSEGPTEAFF. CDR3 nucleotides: TGTGCCACCGCATCCTCCGAAGGTCCCACTGAAGCTTTCTTT.

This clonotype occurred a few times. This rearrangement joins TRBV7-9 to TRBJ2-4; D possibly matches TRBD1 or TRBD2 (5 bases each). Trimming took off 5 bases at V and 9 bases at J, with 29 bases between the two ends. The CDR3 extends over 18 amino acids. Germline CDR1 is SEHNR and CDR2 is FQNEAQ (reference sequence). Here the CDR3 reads CASSPYSGTSDKWVIQYF. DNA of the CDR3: TGTGCCAGCAGCCCATACTCCGGGACGTCTGACAAGTGGGTCATTCAGTACTTC.

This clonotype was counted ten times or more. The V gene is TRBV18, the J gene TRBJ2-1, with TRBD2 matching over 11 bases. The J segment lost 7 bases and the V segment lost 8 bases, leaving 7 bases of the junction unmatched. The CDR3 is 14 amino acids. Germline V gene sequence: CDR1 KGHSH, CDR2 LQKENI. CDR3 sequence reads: CASRPGLAANEQFF. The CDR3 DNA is TGTGCCAGCCGACCGGGACTAGCGGCAAATGAGCAGTTCTTC.

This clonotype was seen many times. The CDR3 sequence: CASSLSGTRGYTF. The DNA of the CDR3 is TGTGCCAGCAGTTTATCCGGGACGAGGGGCTACACCTTC. The chain carries TRBV27 and TRBJ1-2; D perhaps matches TRBD1 (5 bases). This CDR3 comprises 13 residues. V was shortened by 0 bases and J by 8 bases, with 10 bases between the two germline ends. Germline lookup yields CDR1 MNHEY and CDR2 SMNVEV (reference sequence).